This T cell receptor (beta chain) was retrieved from a study of T cell responses to AZD1222 COVID-19 vaccine (dated by TCRdb to about 2021). As for the study more broadly: TCR sequencing was performed for 230 to 250 trial participants, of whom about 200 were given two doses of AZD1222 and around 26 were given two doses of MenACWY control vaccine. Enrollment into the trials was organized by age into subgroups of 18-55, 56-69 and 70-plus years, and those subgroups contained roughly 160, 29 and 62 TCR-sequenced participants, respectively. The paper's findings and limits, for the study overall: The whole spike protein was spanned by vaccine-associated CD4 TCRs, and dominant responses were seen in regions 160-218 and 743-854. Epitopes outside the regions mutated in the B.1.351 and B.1.1.7 variants were reportedly recognized by nearly half of the unique spike-specific TCRs. Because no samples from the day 14 peak response were available, repertoires could be characterized only after the peak T cell response. Participants were mostly white British and included more females than males, and it was suggested by the authors that clonal diversity may have been underestimated. In the small 56-69-year group, the increase in depth fell short of significance, most likely because of low power. Conclusions about previously exposed vaccinees were limited because only a handful of AZD1222 recipients were SARS-CoV-2 seropositive at baseline. After two AZD1222 doses, spike-specific TCR breadth and depth were significantly higher than at day 0 and than in MenACWY recipients.

The time point label, as the study defines it: about 28 days (+/-7) after the second vaccine dose. AZD1222 recipients with second doses at about 4 weeks or about 12 weeks were pooled, because spike-specific TCR depth and breadth did not differ between schedules. The vaccinee samples were drawn from two UK trials, COV001 and COV002, one of which was a single-blind randomized controlled phase 2/3 trial testing AZD1222 (ChAdOx1 nCoV-19) in healthy adults. For TCRbeta chain sequencing, PBMC samples were collected from trial participants at day 0 and at day 28 after the second dose. To note about this clone: No antigen is known for it. One base away there is no much larger clone; base qualities are not given.

The CDR3 regions of human TCRbeta chains were subjected to immunosequencing. As for how the authors treated the data: Repertoire TCRs were matched against a reference library of SARS-CoV-2-specific TCRs generated with the MIRA antigen-specificity platform. Breadth meant the fraction of unique TCRs that were SARS-CoV-2-associated, whereas depth meant the fraction of total T cells that were SARS-CoV-2-associated. Using the MIRA data, each spike-specific TCR was mapped to the spike region that the TCR reacts to and placed in a CD4 or CD8 class. Log10-transformed breadth and depth values were compared by one-way ANOVA with Sidak's multiple comparisons tests. TCRdb obtained this table from immuneACCESS and retained in-frame rearrangements with V and J assigned. These tables miss some clones; where compared with another copy, unresolved V genes account for less than half of the shortfall, and the remainder is unexplained. The D gene and trimming were derived from the DNA, and the V and J assignments and clone size from that table. The table for this sample lists about 86,000 clones; over 85% of them were counted only once. About 5.4% of the sample comes from the top ten.

V and J lose 0 bases and 8 bases, and a span of 13 bases separates them. The CDR3 has 14 amino acids, counting the end cysteine and phenylalanine. The read is trimmed to its CDR3 DNA, 42 bases read in frame from base 1. The CDR1 and CDR2 encoded by the germline V gene are MNHEY and SVGAGI. In this chain, TRBV6-5 is recombined with TRBJ1-2; no D segment can be confidently identified. This specimen consisted of peripheral blood, obtained 28 days after the second AZD1222 dose. This receptor was obtained from an adult who received the AZD1222 COVID-19 vaccine. The CDR3 reads as follows: CASSYSPRLGGYTF. The base sequence is TGTGCCAGCAGTTACTCACCTCGATTAGGAGGCTACACCTTC.